Shown below are 4 T cell receptor beta chains from a single sample sequenced in a study of beta chain features in type 1 diabetes. The study reverse transcribed the entire isolated RNA, so it sequenced expressed TCRB transcripts. Measured with immunoSEQ multiplex PCR; TCRdb has only the in-frame clones, and not every one. The data contain hundreds of thousands of clones, 11% to 15% of them singletons. Sequencing was carried out using naive CD4+ T cells from blood. The receptors were gathered from a woman aged 35 to 49 in good health.

This chain links TRBV27 with TRBJ2-2, with D possibly being TRBD1 (7 bases). Germline V lookup: CDR1 MNHEY, CDR2 SMNVEV (reference sequence). Trimming pared 1 base from V and 4 bases from J, leaving 19 bases between. The CDR3 is made up of 18 amino acids. The CDR3 DNA reads as TGTGCCAGCAGTTTATACCTGACAGGGACTCTAAGCACCGGGGAGCTGTTTTTT. Amino acids: CASSLYLTGTLSTGELFF.

This clone was recorded many times. The rearrangement joins TRBV4-3 to TRBJ2-2, with 7 bases identical to TRBD1. This CDR3 is built from 19 residues. V was pared by 0 bases and J by 0 bases, with 10 bases of the junction left unmatched. Germline CDR1 reads LGHNA; CDR2 reads YSLEER. CDR3 region: CASSQDGSRGRANTGELFF. The CDR3 coding sequence is TGCGCCAGCAGCCAAGATGGTAGTAGGGGGCGGGCGAACACCGGGGAGCTGTTTTTT.

This clone was seen a handful of times. The chain couples TRBV18 to TRBJ1-2, with 7 bases matching TRBD1. This CDR3 comprises 13 residues. Germline values: CDR1 KGHSH, CDR2 LQKENI. V gave up 3 bases and J gave up 8 bases; unmatched junction bases: 6. In nucleotides, the CDR3 is TGTGCCAGCTCACCTCTCGACAGGGCGGGCTACACCTTC. Protein sequence: CASSPLDRAGYTF.

This chain links TRBV4-1 with TRBJ2-5, with 8 bases matching TRBD1. The CDR3 is 15 residues long. Trimming took 4 bases from V and 2 from J; bases not matched to a gene: 6. The germline CDR1 and CDR2 sequences are MGHRA and YSYEKL. The CDR3 loop is CASSPYGTGQETQYF. CDR3 sequence (DNA): TGCGCCAGCAGCCCGTACGGGACAGGTCAAGAGACCCAGTACTTC.